Below are 28 T cell receptor beta chains sequenced from a single sample in a study of T cell changes during pregnancy in multiple sclerosis. Sequencing used immunoSEQ multiplex PCR; TCRdb keeps in-frame clones, though not all of them. Of approximately 60,000 clones listed, approximately 92% were seen once; the top ten hold 2.3%. This material consisted of peripheral blood, taken in the first trimester of pregnancy. The receptor set was obtained from a female donor with multiple sclerosis, enrolled in a pregnancy study.

This clone was counted only a few times. This CDR3 is CASSLIRLNGYTF. CDR3 in DNA: TGTGCCAGCAGCTTAATCAGGCTCAATGGCTACACCTTC. This chain uses TRBV11-2 with TRBJ1-2; no definite D call. V was cut by 2 bases and J by 6 bases, with 10 bases left in between. Germline V gene data show CDR1 as SGHAT and CDR2 as FQNNGV. CDR3 length: 13 amino acids.

The rearrangement uses TRBV25-1 and TRBJ2-7; the D is unclear. Trimming took off 2 bases at V and 0 bases at J, with 5 bases between the two ends. Germline values: CDR1 MGHDK, CDR2 SYGVNS. This CDR3 spans 13 amino acids. CDR3 coding DNA: TGTGCCAGCAGTGAACTCGGCTCCTACGAGCAGTACTTC. Protein product: CASSELGSYEQYF.

This rearrangement joins TRBV15 to TRBJ2-5; a possible D gene is TRBD1 (5 bases). V was trimmed by 5 bases and J by 0 bases, leaving 19 bases between them. This CDR3 contains 17 residues. CDR1 and CDR2 from the germline V gene are LNHNV and YYDKDF (reference sequence). This chain's CDR3 is CATSPDRQGGYQETQYF. CDR3 nucleotide sequence: TGTGCCACCAGCCCCGATCGCCAGGGTGGGTACCAAGAGACCCAGTACTTC.

The chain uses TRBV7-2 and TRBJ1-1; TRBD1 agrees at 7 bases. With V trimmed by 7 bases and J by 0 bases, 8 bases remained unmatched. This CDR3 comprises 15 residues. Germline V lookup: CDR1 SGHTA, CDR2 FQGNSA. CDR3 sequence: CASNPDRVMNTEAFF. Here the CDR3 DNA reads TGTGCCAGCAACCCTGACAGGGTGATGAACACTGAAGCTTTCTTT.

This clone was recorded once. The chain has TRBV19 and TRBJ2-7; D gene unclear. The CDR3 covers 14 residues. Germline V gene sequence: CDR1 LNHDA, CDR2 SQIVND (reference sequence). V was shortened by 5 bases and J by 3 bases, with 14 bases between the two germline ends. CDR3 protein: CASSPRSFYYEQYF. CDR3 sequence (DNA): TGTGCCAGTAGTCCACGGAGTTTCTACTACGAGCAGTACTTC.

V usage is TRBV5-5 and J usage is TRBJ2-7; TRBD1 agrees at 8 bases. CDR3 length: 15 amino acids. Germline V gene sequence: CDR1 SGHKS, CDR2 YYEKEE (reference sequence). The J segment lost 2 bases and the V segment lost 3 bases, leaving 7 bases of the junction unmatched. Here the CDR3 reads CASSSGQGRTYEQYF. The CDR3 DNA reads as TGTGCCAGCAGCTCCGGACAGGGCCGTACCTACGAGCAGTACTTC.

The chain has TRBV27 and TRBJ1-5; 8 bases align to TRBD1. The CDR3 has 17 amino acids. From germline, CDR1 is MNHEY and CDR2 SMNVEV (reference sequence). V shed 6 bases, J shed 0 bases, and the junction held 10 bases outside the gene matches. The CDR3 here is CASSSGQGEYSNQPQHF. CDR3 sequence (DNA): TGTGCCAGCAGCTCCGGACAGGGAGAATATAGCAATCAGCCCCAGCATTTT.

This chain connects TRBV5-5 to TRBJ1-1; TRBD1 is a possible D gene (5 bases). V gave up 10 bases and J gave up 4 bases, with 20 bases separating them. CDR3 size: 14 residues. Germline lookup yields CDR1 SGHKS and CDR2 YYEKEE (reference sequence). This CDR3 reads CASSMRGGFTEAFF. The CDR3 DNA follows: TGTGCCTCTTCTATGCGGGGGGGTTTCACTGAAGCTTTCTTT.

The rearrangement links TRBV5-6 to TRBJ2-7; 12 nucleotides match TRBD2. The CDR3 spans 18 residues. The germline CDR1 and CDR2 sequences are SGHDT and YYEEEE. V dropped 0 bases and J dropped 5; count of bases not matched to a gene: 12. CDR3: CASSLGELRLAGEHEQYF. In DNA form, the CDR3 reads TGTGCCAGCAGCTTGGGTGAGTTACGACTAGCGGGAGAACACGAGCAGTACTTC. Variable domain in full (rest from reference TRBV5-6 and TRBJ2-7): DAGVTQSPTHLIKTRGQQVTLRCSPKSGHDTVSWYQQALGQGPQFIFQYYEEEERQRGNFPDRFSGHQFPNYSSELNVNALLLGDSALYLCASSLGELRLAGEHEQYFGPGTRLTVT.

This rearrangement joins TRBV4-3 to TRBJ1-1; 8 positions agree with TRBD1. V was clipped by 3 bases and J by 6 bases; unmatched bases: 3. This CDR3 has 13 amino acids. Germline V lookup: CDR1 LGHNA, CDR2 YSLEER. This CDR3 reads CASSHDRGSEAFF. The CDR3, as DNA: TGCGCCAGCAGCCATGACAGGGGCTCTGAAGCTTTCTTT.

This chain uses TRBV5-4 with TRBJ2-3; 10 bases agree with TRBD1. Per the germline V gene, CDR1 is SGHNT and CDR2 is YYREEE (reference sequence). J was trimmed by 4 bases and V by 2 bases; bases with no gene match: 4. This CDR3 comprises 15 residues. The CDR3 region is CASSLTGQGSDTQYF. CDR3 nucleotides: TGTGCCAGCAGCTTAACGGGACAGGGGTCAGATACGCAGTATTTT.

The CDR3 DNA reads TGTGCCAGCAGCGCCAGGGGGGAGACCCAGTACTTC. This sequence encodes CASSARGETQYF. The J gene is TRBJ2-5, the V gene TRBV9; 7 bases map to TRBD1. The germline gives CDR1 SGDLS, CDR2 YYNGEE. V lost 3 bases to trimming and J lost 5 bases; unmatched junction nucleotides: 1. The CDR3 runs to 12 residues. Looking up the rest from reference TRBV9 and TRBJ2-5 gives the full variable domain: DSGVTQTPKHLITATGQRVTLRCSPRSGDLSVYWYQQSLDQGLQFLIQYYNGEERAKGNILERFSAQQFPDLHSELNLSSLELGDSALYFCASSARGETQYFGPGTRLLVL.

This chain's CDR3 is CASSVRTSGRSSYNEQFF. The CDR3, as DNA: TGTGCCAGCAGTGTTAGGACTAGCGGACGGAGCTCCTACAATGAGCAGTTCTTC. The chain is built from TRBV2 and TRBJ2-1; TRBD2 aligns across 10 bases. Germline assignment: CDR1 SNHLY and CDR2 FYNNEI. V shed 4 bases, J shed 0 bases, and the junction held 9 bases outside the gene matches. The CDR3 loop spans 18 amino acids.

This chain connects TRBV5-6 to TRBJ2-1; TRBD1 matches 9 bases. The CDR3 contains 14 residues. Trimming at V came to 2 bases and at J to 5 bases, leaving 2 bases not matched to a gene. Germline CDR1 reads SGHDT; CDR2 reads YYEEEE. The chain's CDR3 is CASSFGQGNNEQFF. DNA for the CDR3: TGTGCCAGCAGCTTTGGACAGGGGAACAATGAGCAGTTCTTC.

The V call is TRBV7-2, the J call TRBJ2-5, with TRBD2 matching 7 bases. Germline V gives CDR1 SGHTA, CDR2 FQGNSA. CDR3 length: 15 residues. J gave up 5 bases and V 0 bases, and 6 bases lay outside the gene matches. The CDR3 DNA follows: TGTGCCAGCAGCTTAGCGGGGGAGGGTCGGGAGACCCAGTACTTC. Amino acids: CASSLAGEGRETQYF.

This clone is a singleton in its sample. The chain's CDR3 is CASSVRDRTNYGYTF. The CDR3, as DNA: TGTGCCAGTAGTGTCCGGGACAGGACTAACTATGGCTACACCTTC. The chain is built from TRBV19 and TRBJ1-2, with 8 bases matching TRBD1. CDR1 is LNHDA, CDR2 SQIVND, per germline (reference sequence). This CDR3 is built from 15 residues. The V segment lost 5 bases and the J segment 0 bases; nucleotides outside the gene matches: 5.

The chain links TRBV11-3 to TRBJ2-5; D perhaps matches TRBD1 (7 bases). This CDR3 region has 15 residues. V was cut by 3 bases and J by 6 bases, with 17 bases left in between. Germline V gene sequence: CDR1 SGHNT, CDR2 YENEEA. The CDR3 spells CASSLGRGVGKTQYF. In nucleotides, the CDR3 is TGTGCCAGCAGCTTGGGCAGGGGGGTAGGAAAGACCCAGTACTTC.

This chain joins TRBV18 and TRBJ2-3; maybe TRBD2 (5 bases). The V end was cut by 4 bases, the J end by 0 bases, with 14 bases between. Germline V gene data show CDR1 as KGHSH and CDR2 as LQKENI. CDR3 size: 16 residues. CDR3 sequence: CASSRDPASSTDTQYF. The CDR3 nucleotides read TGTGCCAGCTCACGAGATCCGGCTAGCAGCACAGATACGCAGTATTTT.

This clone appeared a few times. This chain joins TRBV19 and TRBJ2-5; D call uncertain. The ends were cut back, 4 bases at V and 2 bases at J, with 8 bases in the middle. This CDR3 has 13 residues. Germline assignment: CDR1 LNHDA and CDR2 SQIVND (reference sequence). The CDR3 loop reads CASSRASQETQYF. The CDR3 region has the DNA TGTGCCAGTAGTAGGGCCAGTCAAGAGACCCAGTACTTC. Full variable domain (missing parts from reference TRBV19 and TRBJ2-5): DGGITQSPKYLFRKEGQNVTLSCEQNLNHDAMYWYRQDPGQGLRLIYYSQIVNDFQKGDIAEGYSVSREKKESFPLTVTSAQKNPTAFYLCASSRASQETQYFGPGTRLLVL.

The chain links TRBV19 to TRBJ1-3; no clear D. The CDR3 length is 17 residues. Germline values: CDR1 LNHDA, CDR2 SQIVND (reference sequence). V was clipped by 3 bases and J by 0 bases, with 15 bases between them. CDR3 bases: TGTGCCAGTAGTATCCCGGGTGGCGGATACTCTGGAAACACCATATATTTT. Amino acid sequence: CASSIPGGGYSGNTIYF.

CDR3 coding DNA: TGTGCCAGCTTCTCGATAGCCGGGAGCACAGATACGCAGTATTTT. Translating gives CASFSIAGSTDTQYF. The chain links TRBV28 to TRBJ2-3; no definite D call. CDR1 and CDR2 (germline): MDHEN, SYDVKM. With 8 bases removed from V and 0 bases from J, the gap between germline ends came to 15 bases. This CDR3 comprises 15 residues.

This chain joins TRBV6-1 and TRBJ2-7; 9 nucleotides agree with TRBD1. This CDR3 has 14 residues. The V segment lost 7 bases and the J segment 5 bases; nucleotides outside the gene matches: 9. Germline V CDR1 and CDR2: MNHNS, SASEGT. The CDR3: CASIYGTGSHEQYF. The CDR3, as DNA: TGTGCCAGCATATACGGGACAGGGTCCCACGAGCAGTACTTC.

This chain joins TRBV28 and TRBJ2-7; D ambiguous. The CDR3 has 12 residues. Looked up from germline, CDR1 is MDHEN and CDR2 is SYDVKM. The V gene lost 5 bases and the J gene lost 5 bases, with 10 bases spanning the gap. The CDR3 DNA is TGTGCCAGCAGTCTAAGACGGGACGAGCAGTACTTC. Protein product: CASSLRRDEQYF. Looking up the rest from reference TRBV28 and TRBJ2-7 gives the full variable domain: DVKVTQSSRYLVKRTGEKVFLECVQDMDHENMFWYRQDPGLGLRLIYFSYDVKMKEKGDIPEGYSVSREKKERFSLILESASTNQTSMYLCASSLRRDEQYFGPGTRLTVT.

The chain employs TRBV7-9 and TRBJ2-5; tentative D call: TRBD2 (7 bases). Deletions cut 5 bases from V and 7 bases from J, with 23 bases between. Germline CDR1 reads SEHNR; CDR2 reads FQNEAQ (reference sequence). The CDR3 loop spans 16 amino acids. Here the CDR3 DNA reads TGTGCCAGCAGCCCGGGGGCTAGCGGCGCCGTGGGGACCCAGTACTTC. Encoded protein: CASSPGASGAVGTQYF.

This clone was detected ten times or more. The J gene is TRBJ1-1, the V gene TRBV29-1, with 8 bases aligning to TRBD1. Germline V gene data show CDR1 as SQVTM and CDR2 as ANQGSEA. The CDR3 covers 13 residues. The DNA for the CDR3 is TGCAGAGAGGACGGGACAGGAAACCCTGAAGCTTTCTTT. Its protein is CREDGTGNPEAFF.

The chain combines TRBV5-6 with TRBJ1-1; 9 bases line up with TRBD1. The J segment lost 7 bases and the V segment lost 4 bases, leaving 5 bases of the junction unmatched. The CDR3 contains 13 residues. Germline lookup yields CDR1 SGHDT and CDR2 YYEEEE. The CDR3 loop is CASSPTGGVEAFF. CDR3 nucleotides: TGTGCCAGCAGCCCGACAGGGGGAGTTGAAGCTTTCTTT.

The chain carries TRBV19 and TRBJ2-6; a possible D gene is TRBD2 (5 bases). The CDR3 extends over 18 amino acids. Between the trimmed V and J ends, which lost 10 bases and 0 bases, there was a span of 22 bases. In germline, CDR1 is LNHDA, CDR2 SQIVND (reference sequence). The CDR3 coding sequence is TGTGCCACTCTCGGAGGATCGATATTTTTCTCTGGGGCCAACGTCCTGACTTTC. It specifies CATLGGSIFFSGANVLTF.

J is TRBJ1-4 and V is TRBV6-6; TRBD1 might be the D (5 bases). The CDR3 has 15 amino acids. From germline, CDR1 is MNHNY and CDR2 SVGAGI (reference sequence). V shed 5 bases and J shed 7 bases, with 17 bases lying between them. CDR3 DNA sequence: TGTGCCAGCAGTAAGGTGACTCAGGGCAGTGAAAAACTGTTTTTT. Translated, it gives CASSKVTQGSEKLFF.